Here is one T cell receptor (beta chain) with its context. Its antigen remains unknown. These data are taken from a study of T-cell memory formation after mild COVID-19. Study-wide findings and caveats: Second-wave clones peaking on day 37 lacked confirmed SARS-CoV-2 specificity.

CDR1 SGHAT and CDR2 FQNNGV come from the germline V gene. There are 12 residues in the CDR3. Trimming pared 6 bases from V and 6 bases from J, leaving 9 bases between. TCRdb analysed the 5' RACE reads with MiXCR anew, one entry per CDR3 protein. The sample has about 300,000 distinct CDR3 sequences, around 19% seen once. This TCR was sampled from a man younger than 35 who had mild COVID-19 (a few samples of this study predate the infection). Cell type and time point are not known. The J gene is TRBJ2-1, the V gene TRBV11-2; no reliable D call. The material sequenced was PBMCs or a T cell subset sorted from them (not recorded which). The DNA for the CDR3 is TGTGCCAGCAGTTGGGCCAGCAATGAGCAGTTCTTC. It translates to CASSWASNEQFF.